This T cell receptor beta chain emerged from a study of shared clonotypes between healthy human individuals. Findings and limits, study-wide: The study generally estimated greater richness for naive than memory subsets. The study found about 5.1% of naive CD4 clonotypes shared across a handful of donors.

Worth noting for this clone: Its antigen is unknown. This sample includes further DNA sequences coding for the same CDR3.

Per the germline V gene, CDR1 is MNHEY and CDR2 is SMNVEV (reference sequence). Trimming shortened V by 2 bases and J by 3 bases, and 8 bases separated the two germline ends. The length of the CDR3 is 13 residues. In the naive CD8 group, cells lacked CD45RO and were positively selected for CCR7, so terminally differentiated effector memory CD45RA+ cells were left out. Researchers ran the assay at a deep level. Generated by immunoSEQ multiplex PCR, the TCRdb table keeps only in-frame clones and is missing some. The sample has approximately 2,000,000 clones, approximately 92% seen once. Sequenced material: naive CD8+ T cells from PBMCs. The chain has TRBV27 and TRBJ2-7; weak D call: TRBD2 (6 bases). This receptor was identified in a man between 18 and 35 years old in good health. Some clones in this sample may be carry-over from other donors' samples. CDR3 sequence: CASSLGGHYEQYF. CDR3 coding DNA: TGTGCCAGCAGTTTAGGAGGGCACTACGAGCAGTACTTC.